The entry below describes one T cell receptor beta chain. The method was immunoSEQ multiplex PCR; TCRdb's version includes in-frame clones alone and lacks a portion of them. The table lists about 400,000 clones, approximately 87% of them singletons. This specimen belongs to a study of blood T cell repertoires in COVID-19. The wider study: Spain, Italy and the United States supplied samples that represented acute and convalescent COVID-19. In each case, the material was cDNA or gDNA derived from T cells, B-cell-depleted T cells, or PBMCs.

Clinical history reported by participants formed the basis on which cohorts were assigned. Recovered status applied to Cohort 3 donors who had two consecutive negative PCRs. It also applied to those with clearance or with symptom resolution. Germline V CDR1 and CDR2: SNHLY, FYNNEI. The CDR3 runs 15 residues. Trimming shortened V by 7 bases and J by 0 bases, and 14 bases separated the two germline ends. This TCR derives from a woman between 50 and 59 years old who had recovered from COVID-19. The chain recombines TRBV2 with TRBJ2-3, with a possible D match to TRBD1 (6 bases). The sequenced sample consisted of PBMCs or T cells enriched from blood (not recorded which). CDR3 sequence (DNA): TGTGCCAGCAAGTTCGGGACAAGCAGCACAGATACGCAGTATTTT. This encodes CASKFGTSSTDTQYF.